This TCR beta chain derives from a study of regulatory T cells in long-lasting Graves disease (dated by TCRdb to the early 2020s). About the study as a whole: In the newly diagnosed Graves' disease group, patients had been taking antithyroid drugs for less than 3 months. The study was registered as a clinical trial and conducted in China. Persistent Graves' disease patients were compared with newly diagnosed Graves' disease patients by peripheral blood TCR sequencing and RNA sequencing. A total of 35 or so samples were covered by TCR sequencing, comprising some 13 persistent and around 20 newly diagnosed Graves' disease patients.

Looking up the germline V gene yields CDR1 KGHSH and CDR2 LQKENI. Reading from cysteine to phenylalanine, the CDR3 counts 15 amino acids. Kept here is only the CDR3 DNA, which spans 45 bases and is read in frame from base 1. V is pared back by 1 base and J by 2 bases, with 11 bases lying between the germline termini. Study-level results and caveats: Persistent disease showed preferential use of TRBV28, TRBJ1-2 and TRBJ2-5, whereas newly diagnosed disease favored TRBV20-1 and TRBJ2-1. The authors acknowledged the small sample size as a limitation that may reduce accuracy. The study examined only peripheral blood because the primary lesion, thyroid tissue, could not be accessed. Compared with newly diagnosed patients, patients with persistent Graves' disease had lower TCR Shannon entropy and fewer highly expanded clones, which suggests clonal expansion. Sequencing and analysis were restricted to the TCR beta chain. Persistent patients shared more public clonotypes among themselves (around 3,000) than newly diagnosed patients did (more than 950).

The library relied on multiplex PCR. Sequenced using an Illumina HiSeq 4000. TCR beta libraries were built with iRepertoire HTBI primers and Arm-PCR amplification of CDR3 regions. Before sequencing, the PCR products went through gel purification. From the authors' description of their analysis: Gene usage analysis of CDR3 amino acid clonotypes relied on the 60 or so TRBV and over 13 TRBJ segments identified across samples. COPE and FqMerger were used to merge the filtered high-quality paired reads into contigs. BLAST was used to align contigs to IMGT TRBV, TRBD and TRBJ reference genes, and CDR3 was defined according to IMGT. Clonotypes above 0.1% frequency were classified as highly expanded clones. Shannon entropy served as the measure of repertoire diversity, while the Gini coefficient captured V-J evenness. Clonotypes shared by more than one individual were considered public. TCRdb's own reprocessing of the public reads used fastp at Q25 and MiXCR and kept productive beta chains. CDR3 protein sequences are deduplicated, and each keeps its most common genes and DNA. The V and J calls, along with clone size, are taken from TCRdb and not from the paper's own processing. The sample includes about 610,000 distinct CDR3 sequences, with 16% observed a single time. The ten largest clones capture 12% of the sample.

There are many counts of this clonotype. Its antigen is currently not known. No clone much larger than this one lies a single base away; base qualities are absent. The time point label for this specimen denotes: newly diagnosed GD, antithyroid drugs for less than 3 months. For both TCR sequencing and RNA sequencing, RNA was extracted from PBMCs using TRIzol. The diagnosis of Graves' disease followed American Thyroid Association guidelines. Patients were recruited from an endocrinology department in Xi'an, China. Each patient gave 8.5 to 9.5 milliliters of peripheral blood, collected in an EDTA anticoagulant tube. Ficoll Paque Plus density gradient separation was used to isolate PBMCs, and no further T cell sorting was performed. An Agilent 2100 Bioanalyzer and agarose gel were used to check RNA quality, while a NanoDrop 2000 measured RNA concentration. The same sample was also studied in work on T cells in Graves' hyperthyroidism and ophthalmopathy. As that second paper reports: Stable Graves' hyperthyroidism was defined as no progression to ophthalmopathy during 18 months of follow-up. Hyperthyroidism patients were newly diagnosed, had a disease duration of under 2 months, and were aged 18 to 65 years. Any patient with an uncontrolled infection, another autoimmune disease, pregnancy or lactation was excluded. Diagnoses were based on clinical symptoms, serum thyroxine and TRAb, thyroid ultrasound and orbital computed tomography. For the first round of RT-PCR on the TCR CDR3, the HTBI primer set was used together with the Qiagen OneStep RT-PCR kit. Most expanded thyroid clonotypes (frequency above 0.001) were also found in blood, which suggests that blood repertoires may mirror thyroid immune responses. A model built on a 13 V-J signature distinguished ophthalmopathy from stable hyperthyroidism, reaching 85% to 90% sensitivity and 81.08% specificity in cross-validation and 80%/75% in testing. In validation, the model predicted progression to ophthalmopathy with around 71% sensitivity and approximately 72% specificity, a median of 6.5 months before onset. TCR V-J signatures able to tell the groups apart were searched for in a discovery cohort of 95 to 100 patients, of whom around 42 had Graves' ophthalmopathy and about 60 had stable Graves' hyperthyroidism. Prospective prediction of ophthalmopathy was tested in an independent validation cohort consisting of some 20 hyperthyroidism patients and more than 15 patients who later progressed to ophthalmopathy. The approximately 100 discovery patients were divided at random into training and test sets in a 7:3 ratio. Thyroid tissue and blood T-cell repertoires from more than 5 Graves' hyperthyroidism patients were also compared in the study. After sampling, hyperthyroidism patients received methimazole starting at 30 mg daily, and ophthalmopathy patients received high-dose intravenous methylprednisolone. The libraries were constructed in a second round of multiplex PCR and then size-selected and purified. Sequencing of the libraries was done on an Illumina HiSeq2000 using paired-end 100 bp reads. SOAPnuke was used to process the raw data, with reads discarded if the reads contained adapters or uncalled bases, had a mean Phred below 15, or lacked an exact constant-primer or identifier match. COPE v1.2.5 was used to merge the high-quality paired reads, and each unique nucleotide sequence was defined as a clonotype. MiTCR v1.1 was used to align clonotypes to the IMGT TRBV, TRBD and TRBJ reference segments. Only V-J combinations with frequency above 0.0001, covering about 99% of repertoires, were analysed. The TCS score was defined as F50 (clonal expansion) divided by E x V (chaos), with BLOSUM62-based TCRdist calculated between CDR3 peptides within each V-J. Welch's t-statistics and random forest reduced some 510 V-J features to roughly 13, which were used in a naive Bayes classifier (R e1071). No statistical method was used to set the sample size in advance, and investigators knew the group allocation. The paper describes TCR Vbeta CDR3 sequencing of about 140 peripheral blood samples, made up of 40 to 45 ophthalmopathy patients, roughly 72 hyperthyroidism patients and about 17 progressor patients.

The sequence joins TRBV18 to TRBJ1-2; a confident D gene designation cannot be given. The clonotype comes from a man younger than 30 with Graves disease. Donor details come from another sample of the same person, matched by shared clones. The specimen was peripheral blood mononuclear cells (PBMCs), collected at new diagnosis, from a patient treated with antithyroid drugs. The DNA sequence is as follows: TGTGCCAGCTCACCACGGAACATCAGCAACTATGGCTACACCTTC. The translation is CASSPRNISNYGYTF.